Listed below are T cell receptor beta chains from one sample, sequenced in a study of blood T cell repertoires in COVID-19. The assay was immunoSEQ multiplex PCR, and TCRdb's table has in-frame clones only and misses some. The table has approximately 200,000 clones, around 83% seen once; the top ten hold less than 8%. What was sequenced was peripheral blood. All receptors come from a woman aged 45-59 years with acute or convalescent COVID-19. CDR3s include the opening cysteine and the closing phenylalanine or tryptophan. Each record gives: D gene, J gene, clone size, V gene, CDR3 DNA, CDR3 protein. A D gene is named only where the DNA matches it firmly. Clone size appears in some rows only: once, few, many, or a class for an expanded clone.

d_gene: NA
j_gene: TRBJ1-3
abundance: NA
v_gene: TRBV5-1
CDR3nt: TGCGCCAGCAGCTTTGGTCACAGCTCTGGAAACACCATATATTTT
CDR3aa: CASSFGHSSGNTIYF

d_gene: NA
j_gene: TRBJ1-1
abundance: NA
v_gene: TRBV19
CDR3nt: TGTGCCAGTAGTATCCTCAATTCGGGATTAGCTTTCTTT
CDR3aa: CASSILNSGLAFF

d_gene: NA
j_gene: TRBJ2-5
abundance: NA
v_gene: TRBV28
CDR3nt: TGTGCCAGCAGTTTTCAGGGGTCCAGAGAGACCCAGTACTTC
CDR3aa: CASSFQGSRETQYF

d_gene: NA
j_gene: TRBJ2-5
abundance: NA
v_gene: TRBV5-1
CDR3nt: TGCGCCAGCAGCTTGGCTGGGCGAGAGACCCAGTACTTC
CDR3aa: CASSLAGRETQYF

d_gene: TRBD2
j_gene: TRBJ2-1
abundance: NA
v_gene: TRBV4-3
CDR3nt: TGCGCCAGCAGCCAAGGGACTAGCGGGGCCAATGAGCAGTTCTTC
CDR3aa: CASSQGTSGANEQFF

d_gene: NA
j_gene: TRBJ1-4
abundance: NA
v_gene: TRBV18
CDR3nt: TGTGCCAGCTCACCAATAGTTGTCAGGGGAAATGAAAAACTGTTTTTT
CDR3aa: CASSPIVVRGNEKLFF

d_gene: TRBD1
j_gene: TRBJ1-3
abundance: NA
v_gene: TRBV5-1
CDR3nt: TGCGCCAGCAGCTTGGGGGACAGCGTGGGAAACACCATATATTTT
CDR3aa: CASSLGDSVGNTIYF

d_gene: NA
j_gene: TRBJ1-1
abundance: NA
v_gene: TRBV10-3
CDR3nt: TGTGCCACTACCTCTTTTAACTCGAACACTGAAGCTTTCTTT
CDR3aa: CATTSFNSNTEAFF

d_gene: TRBD1
j_gene: TRBJ1-2
abundance: few
v_gene: TRBV30
CDR3nt: TGTGCCTGGAGTGAGACAGGGGCCCGCGGCTACACCTTC
CDR3aa: CAWSETGARGYTF

d_gene: NA
j_gene: TRBJ1-1
abundance: NA
v_gene: TRBV28
CDR3nt: TGTGCCAGCAGTTTAGGGGGGGCGGTAGGGAACACTGAAGCTTTCTTT
CDR3aa: CASSLGGAVGNTEAFF

d_gene: NA
j_gene: TRBJ2-7
abundance: NA
v_gene: TRBV3-1/TRBV3-2
CDR3nt: TGTGCCAGCAGCCAAACCTGGACTACTAACGAGCAGTACTTC
CDR3aa: CASSQTWTTNEQYF